These 26 T cell receptor beta chains were all obtained from the same sample, sequenced in a study of blood T cell repertoires in COVID-19. Libraries were prepared by immunoSEQ multiplex PCR; TCRdb keeps only in-frame clonotypes and omits some of them. In the table there are tens of thousands of clones, just under 90% of which are singletons. Source material: peripheral blood. The receptors were gathered from a man between 60 and 75 years old with acute or convalescent COVID-19.

This chain uses TRBV4-2 with TRBJ1-3; D possibly corresponds to TRBD1 (5 bases). The germline V gene encodes CDR1 LGHNA and CDR2 YNFKEQ. The V gene lost 3 bases and the J gene lost 0 bases, with 12 bases spanning the gap. The CDR3 extends over 16 amino acids. The chain's CDR3 is CASSHPKDSSGNTIYF. CDR3 sequence (DNA): TGTGCCAGCAGCCACCCCAAAGACAGCTCTGGAAACACCATATATTTT.

This chain joins TRBV3-1 (or the pseudogene TRBV3-2) and TRBJ1-5; no clear D gene. V dropped 4 bases and J dropped 0 bases, with 7 bases sitting between them. Germline values: CDR1 LGHDT, CDR2 YNNKEL (reference sequence). This CDR3 has 14 amino acids. CDR3 bases: TGTGCCAGCAGCCCCCTACGTAGCAATCAGCCCCAGCATTTT. It encodes CASSPLRSNQPQHF.

This chain connects TRBV18 to TRBJ2-7; D gene unclear. Germline CDR1 and CDR2: KGHSH and LQKENI. CDR3 length: 12 amino acids. V lost 4 bases and J lost 5, with 9 bases in between. The CDR3 loop reads CASSLGSDEQYF. CDR3 DNA: TGTGCCAGCTCACTCGGCAGCGACGAGCAGTACTTC. Looking up the rest from reference TRBV18 and TRBJ2-7 gives the full variable domain: NAGVMQNPRHLVRRRGQEARLRCSPMKGHSHVYWYRQLPEEGLKFMVYLQKENIIDESGMPKERFSAEFPKEGPSILRIQQVVRGDSAAYFCASSLGSDEQYFGPGTRLTVT.

The V and J genes are TRBV4-1 and TRBJ2-1; D ambiguous. CDR3 length: 12 residues. V was trimmed by 4 bases and J by 15 bases, leaving 16 bases between them. Germline CDR1 reads MGHRA; CDR2 reads YSYEKL. The CDR3 nucleotides read TGCGCCAGCAGCCCCCCCGGAGTAAACCCGTTCTTC. The encoded protein is CASSPPGVNPFF.

V gene TRBV6-5 combines with J gene TRBJ1-1; D might be TRBD1 (6 bases). The CDR3 length is 14 residues. V was trimmed by 5 bases and J by 0 bases, leaving 10 bases between them. Germline-derived CDR1 and CDR2 are MNHEY and SVGAGI. The CDR3 bases are TGTGCCAGCAGTCCCGCAGGGGTGAACACTGAAGCTTTCTTT. This gives the protein CASSPAGVNTEAFF.

The CDR3 region is CASSYLPSTDTQYF. In nucleotides, the CDR3 is TGTGCCAGCAGTTACCTCCCCAGCACAGATACGCAGTATTTT. This chain uses TRBV6-5 with TRBJ2-3; D is undetermined. CDR1 MNHEY and CDR2 SVGAGI come from the germline V gene. Trimming removed 2 bases from V and 0 bases from J, with 6 bases in between. The CDR3 sequence is 14 residues long.

The V and J genes are TRBV28 and TRBJ2-2, with D tentatively TRBD1 (6 bases). V was shortened by 5 bases and J by 7 bases, with 14 bases between the two germline ends. Germline V gene data show CDR1 as MDHEN and CDR2 as SYDVKM. The CDR3 loop spans 14 amino acids. The CDR3 reads CASSIQGNRGELFF. The CDR3 DNA reads TGTGCCAGCAGTATCCAGGGGAACCGCGGGGAGCTGTTTTTT. The complete variable domain, with remaining parts taken from reference TRBV28 and TRBJ2-2, reads DVKVTQSSRYLVKRTGEKVFLECVQDMDHENMFWYRQDPGLGLRLIYFSYDVKMKEKGDIPEGYSVSREKKERFSLILESASTNQTSMYLCASSIQGNRGELFFGEGSRLTVL.

This clone rates as medium-sized. The chain employs TRBV27 and TRBJ2-3; 10 bases match TRBD2. The CDR3 runs to 16 residues. Germline CDR1 is MNHEY and CDR2 is SMNVEV (reference sequence). V dropped 4 bases and J dropped 1; count of bases not matched to a gene: 5. Written as DNA, the CDR3 is TGTGCCAGCAGTTCGTGGGGGACTAGCGGCACAGATACGCAGTATTTT. Translating it yields CASSSWGTSGTDTQYF.

This clone appeared a few times. The chain joins TRBV5-1 to TRBJ1-1; TRBD1 is a possible D gene (5 bases). Germline-derived CDR1 and CDR2 are SGHRS and YFSETQ. V lost 9 bases to trimming and J lost 4 bases, with 16 bases between them. The CDR3 totals 13 residues. CDR3 nucleotides: TGCGCCACCAGGCTCGGGGACTTCACTGAAGCTTTCTTT. It is translated as CATRLGDFTEAFF.

The chain recombines TRBV6-5 with TRBJ2-1, with 7 positions matching TRBD1. V lost 2 bases and J lost 7; bases outside the gene matches: 5. In germline, CDR1 is MNHEY, CDR2 SVGAGI. The CDR3 is 14 amino acids. CDR3 residues: CASSYRTGLNEQFF. The CDR3 region has the DNA TGTGCCAGCAGTTACCGGACAGGCTTAAATGAGCAGTTCTTC.

The chain has TRBV27 and TRBJ1-6; 8 bases map to TRBD1. The CDR3 is made up of 17 amino acids. Trimming at V came to 3 bases and at J to 0 bases, leaving 4 bases not matched to a gene. Germline CDR1 and CDR2: MNHEY and SMNVEV (reference sequence). The CDR3 nucleotides read TGTGCCAGCAGTTTTGGGGGACAGGACTCCTATAATTCACCCCTCCACTTT. Its translation is CASSFGGQDSYNSPLHF.

The gene calls are TRBV18 and TRBJ2-3, with TRBD1 as a possible D gene (5 bases). The CDR3 is 16 residues long. CDR1 is KGHSH and CDR2 is LQKENI in the germline V gene. The V end lost 1 base, the J end lost 2 bases, and 13 bases lay between the germline ends. CDR3 in DNA: TGTGCCAGCTCACCACAGTCAGGGATATTCACAGATACGCAGTATTTT. It specifies CASSPQSGIFTDTQYF.

The J gene is TRBJ2-6, the V gene TRBV9; possible D gene TRBD2, 6 bases. Germline lookup yields CDR1 SGDLS and CDR2 YYNGEE. V was trimmed by 4 bases and J by 2 bases, leaving 19 bases between them. CDR3 length equals 18 residues. In DNA form, the CDR3 reads TGTGCCAGCAGCCCTCGACAAGGGGAGGTCGCTGGGGCCAACGTCCTGACTTTC. Protein product: CASSPRQGEVAGANVLTF.

V is TRBV19 and J is TRBJ2-7; tentative D call: TRBD1 (5 bases). Trimming cost V 3 bases and J 2 bases, with 8 bases left between them. From germline, CDR1 is LNHDA and CDR2 SQIVND (reference sequence). CDR3 length equals 13 residues. The CDR3 DNA reads as TGTGCCAGTAGTATGACGACAGCCTACGAGCAGTACTTC. Translation gives CASSMTTAYEQYF.

The V call is TRBV6-5, the J call TRBJ1-2; TRBD1 aligns across 7 bases. The CDR3 contains 13 residues. The V gene's germline CDR1 is MNHEY and CDR2 SVGAGI. V lost 9 bases and J lost 2; bases outside the gene matches: 6. The CDR3 reads CASSMTGNYGYTF. The DNA for the CDR3 is TGTGCCAGTTCCATGACAGGGAACTATGGCTACACCTTC.

The CDR3 DNA is TGTGCCAGCAGCTTAGACTCCGTCGACTTACGGACTGAAGCTTTCTTT. It codes for CASSLDSVDLRTEAFF. The chain uses TRBV11-2 and TRBJ1-1; D not resolved. Germline CDR1 is SGHAT and CDR2 is FQNNGV. This CDR3 has 16 residues. V lost 0 bases to trimming and J lost 5 bases, with 16 bases between them.

V gene TRBV24-1 combines with J gene TRBJ1-5; D is uncertain. There are 13 residues in the CDR3. From germline, CDR1 is KGHDR and CDR2 SFDVKD. With 4 bases removed from V and 11 bases from J, the gap between germline ends came to 14 bases. CDR3 in DNA: TGTGCCACCAGTGACCGAACTTGGCGGGCCCAGCATTTT. Its protein is CATSDRTWRAQHF.

This rearrangement joins TRBV9 to TRBJ2-1; TRBD2 is a possible D gene (5 bases). CDR1 SGDLS and CDR2 YYNGEE come from the germline V gene. Trimming pared 0 bases from V and 5 bases from J, leaving 12 bases between. There are 15 residues in the CDR3. CDR3 protein: CASSVVVGNDNEQFF. DNA of the CDR3: TGTGCCAGCAGCGTAGTTGTCGGGAATGACAATGAGCAGTTCTTC.

The V and J genes are TRBV11-2 and TRBJ2-7; TRBD2 matches at 8 bases. V trimming: 4 bases; J trimming: 3 bases; junction bases outside the gene matches: 8. The V gene's germline CDR1 is SGHAT and CDR2 FQNNGV. This CDR3 contains 15 residues. CDR3 nucleotides: TGTGCCAGCAGCTCTAGTCACGGGAGGGACTACGAGCAGTACTTC. It specifies CASSSSHGRDYEQYF.

V usage is TRBV19 and J usage is TRBJ2-2; D call uncertain. The length of the CDR3 is 15 residues. Germline assignment: CDR1 LNHDA and CDR2 SQIVND (reference sequence). V lost 6 bases and J 5 bases, leaving 16 bases between the germline ends. CDR3 loop: CASSRGDISTGELFF. As DNA, the CDR3 is TGTGCCAGTAGCCGAGGAGATATTTCTACCGGGGAGCTGTTTTTT.

On this clone: Compared with germline, one end of the junction differs, possibly owing to a read error. The gene calls are TRBV7-7 and TRBJ2-1; a possible D gene is TRBD1 (5 bases). The CDR3 is 14 amino acids. The germline V gene has CDR1 SSHAT and CDR2 FNYEAQ (reference sequence). In DNA, the CDR3 is TGTGCTAGCAGCTTTGACAGATGGCACAATGAGCAGTTCTTC. Residues: CASSFDRWHNEQFF.

The chain couples TRBV5-4 to TRBJ2-3; 15 positions match TRBD2. V lost 4 bases and J lost 6; bases outside the gene matches: 6. CDR1 is SGHNT, CDR2 YYREEE, per germline (reference sequence). The CDR3 length is 16 residues. The CDR3 reads CASSLRTSGRGDTQYF. The CDR3 bases are TGTGCCAGCAGCCTCCGGACTAGCGGGAGGGGGGATACGCAGTATTTT.

The rearrangement uses TRBV7-6 and TRBJ1-2; 7 nucleotides line up with TRBD1. Germline CDR1 is SGHVS and CDR2 is FNYEAQ. The CDR3 covers 15 residues. The V segment lost 5 bases and the J segment 0 bases; nucleotides outside the gene matches: 6. In DNA form, the CDR3 reads TGTGCCAGCAGCCCCGGGACAGCCCCTAACTATGGCTACACCTTC. This translates into CASSPGTAPNYGYTF.

This chain connects TRBV11-3 to TRBJ2-7; maybe TRBD2 (6 bases). The CDR3 spans 14 residues. CDR1 and CDR2 from the germline V gene are SGHNT and YENEEA. Trimming took off 5 bases at V and 3 bases at J, with 14 bases between the two ends. As DNA, the CDR3 is TGTGCCAGCAGCCCATCGGGACTCCACTACGAGCAGTACTTC. This gives the protein CASSPSGLHYEQYF.

V usage is TRBV7-2 and J usage is TRBJ2-4; 7 bases fit TRBD1. Germline V lookup: CDR1 SGHTA, CDR2 FQGNSA. This CDR3 has 14 amino acids. The ends lost 2 bases at V and 5 bases at J; junction bases unmatched: 3. CDR3 region: CASSLKGQQNIQYF. Here the CDR3 DNA reads TGTGCCAGCAGCTTAAAGGGACAGCAAAACATTCAGTACTTC.

In this sample, this clone turned up once. The V gene is TRBV11-2, the J gene TRBJ2-5; no clear D gene. Deletions cut 0 bases from V and 3 bases from J, with 2 bases between. This CDR3 comprises 12 residues. Germline-derived CDR1 and CDR2 are SGHAT and FQNNGV. CDR3 sequence (DNA): TGTGCCAGCAGCTTAGATAAAGAGACCCAGTACTTC. Translation: CASSLDKETQYF.